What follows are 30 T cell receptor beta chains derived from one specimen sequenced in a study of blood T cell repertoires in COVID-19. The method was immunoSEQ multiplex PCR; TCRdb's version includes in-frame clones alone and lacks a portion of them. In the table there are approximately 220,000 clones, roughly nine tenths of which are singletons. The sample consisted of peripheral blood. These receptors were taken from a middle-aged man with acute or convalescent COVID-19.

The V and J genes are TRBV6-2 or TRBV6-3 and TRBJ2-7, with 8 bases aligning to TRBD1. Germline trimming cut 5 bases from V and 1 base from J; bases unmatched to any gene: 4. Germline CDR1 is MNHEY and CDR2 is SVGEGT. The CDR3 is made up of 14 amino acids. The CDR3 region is CASSPGGRSYEQYF. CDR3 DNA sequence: TGTGCCAGCAGTCCAGGGGGCAGGTCCTACGAGCAGTACTTC.

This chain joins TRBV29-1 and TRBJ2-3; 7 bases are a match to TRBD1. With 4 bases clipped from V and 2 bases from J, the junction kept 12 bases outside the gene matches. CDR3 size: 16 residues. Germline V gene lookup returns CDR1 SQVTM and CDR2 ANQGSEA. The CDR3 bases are TGCAGCGTTGGAGGGGTCCCCGGGACAGACACAGATACGCAGTATTTT. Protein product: CSVGGVPGTDTDTQYF.

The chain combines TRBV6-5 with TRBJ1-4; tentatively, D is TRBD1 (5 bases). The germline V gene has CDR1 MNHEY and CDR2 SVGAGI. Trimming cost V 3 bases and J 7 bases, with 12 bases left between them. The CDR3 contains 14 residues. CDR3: CASSYMQGGEKLFF. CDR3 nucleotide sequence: TGTGCCAGCAGTTATATGCAGGGCGGTGAAAAACTGTTTTTT.

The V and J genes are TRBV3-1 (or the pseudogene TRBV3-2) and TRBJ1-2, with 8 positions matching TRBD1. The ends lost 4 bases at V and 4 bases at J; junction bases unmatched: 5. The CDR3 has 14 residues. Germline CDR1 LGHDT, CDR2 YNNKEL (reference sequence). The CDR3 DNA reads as TGTGCCAGCAGCCCACAGGGGGGACTCTATGGCTACACCTTC. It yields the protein CASSPQGGLYGYTF.

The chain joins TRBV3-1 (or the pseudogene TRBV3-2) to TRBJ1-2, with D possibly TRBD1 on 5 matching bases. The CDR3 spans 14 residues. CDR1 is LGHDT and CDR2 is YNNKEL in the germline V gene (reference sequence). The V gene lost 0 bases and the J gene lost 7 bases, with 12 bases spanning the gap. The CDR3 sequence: CASSQEVRGGGYTF. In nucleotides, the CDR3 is TGTGCCAGCAGCCAAGAAGTAAGGGGCGGTGGCTACACCTTC.

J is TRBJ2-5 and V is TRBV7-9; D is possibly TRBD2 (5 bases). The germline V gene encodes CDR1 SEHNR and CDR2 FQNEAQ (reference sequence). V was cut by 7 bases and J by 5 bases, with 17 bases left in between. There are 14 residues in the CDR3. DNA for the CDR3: TGTGCCAGCACCAAAGGTGGGCGGAGGGAGACCCAGTACTTC. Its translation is CASTKGGRRETQYF.

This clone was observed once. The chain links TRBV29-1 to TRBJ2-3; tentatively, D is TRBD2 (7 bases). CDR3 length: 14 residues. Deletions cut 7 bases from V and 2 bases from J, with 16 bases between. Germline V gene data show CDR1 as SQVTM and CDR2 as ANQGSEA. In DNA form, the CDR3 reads TGCAGCGCCGCGGGGGCGGGTTCCACAGATACGCAGTATTTT. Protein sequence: CSAAGAGSTDTQYF.

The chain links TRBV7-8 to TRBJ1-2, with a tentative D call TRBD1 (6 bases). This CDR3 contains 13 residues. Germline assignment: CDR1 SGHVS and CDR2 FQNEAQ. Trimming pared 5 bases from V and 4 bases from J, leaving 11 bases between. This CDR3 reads CASSRGGAYGYTF. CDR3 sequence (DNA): TGTGCCAGCAGCCGGGGGGGGGCCTATGGCTACACCTTC.

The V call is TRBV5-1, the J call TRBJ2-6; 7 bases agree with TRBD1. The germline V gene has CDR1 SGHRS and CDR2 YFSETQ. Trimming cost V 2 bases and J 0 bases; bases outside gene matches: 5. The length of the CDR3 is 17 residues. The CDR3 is CASSLQGTFSGANVLTF. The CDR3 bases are TGCGCCAGCAGCTTACAGGGGACGTTCTCTGGGGCCAACGTCCTGACTTTC.

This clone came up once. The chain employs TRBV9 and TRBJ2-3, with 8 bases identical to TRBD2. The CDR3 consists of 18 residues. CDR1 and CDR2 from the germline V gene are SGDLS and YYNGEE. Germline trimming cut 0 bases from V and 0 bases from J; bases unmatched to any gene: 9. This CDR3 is CASSVAGGGLQSTDTQYF. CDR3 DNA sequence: TGTGCCAGCAGCGTAGCGGGGGGGGGACTGCAAAGCACAGATACGCAGTATTTT.

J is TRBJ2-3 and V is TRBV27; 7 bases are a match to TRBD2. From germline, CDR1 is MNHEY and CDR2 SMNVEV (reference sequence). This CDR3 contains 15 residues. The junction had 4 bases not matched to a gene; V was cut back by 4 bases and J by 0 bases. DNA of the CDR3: TGTGCCAGCAGTTGGGGACTACGCAGCACAGATACGCAGTATTTT. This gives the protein CASSWGLRSTDTQYF.

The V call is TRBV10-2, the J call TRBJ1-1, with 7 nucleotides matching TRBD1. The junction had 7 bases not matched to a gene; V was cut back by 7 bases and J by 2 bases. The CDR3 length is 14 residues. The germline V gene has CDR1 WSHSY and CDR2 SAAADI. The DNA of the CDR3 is TGCGCCAGCATAAAAGGACAGGCTAACACTGAAGCTTTCTTT. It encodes CASIKGQANTEAFF.

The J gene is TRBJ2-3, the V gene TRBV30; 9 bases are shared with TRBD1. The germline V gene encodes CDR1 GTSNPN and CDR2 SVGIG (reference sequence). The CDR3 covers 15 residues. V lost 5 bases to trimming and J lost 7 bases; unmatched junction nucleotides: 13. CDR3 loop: CAWVPGRDRAYTQYF. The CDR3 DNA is TGTGCCTGGGTCCCGGGCAGGGACAGGGCATATACGCAGTATTTT. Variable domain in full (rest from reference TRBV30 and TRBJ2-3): SQTIHQWPATLVQPVGSPLSLECTVEGTSNPNLYWYRQAAGRGLQLLFYSVGIGQISSEVPQNLSASRPQDRQFILSSKKLLLSDSGFYLCAWVPGRDRAYTQYFGPGTRLTVL.

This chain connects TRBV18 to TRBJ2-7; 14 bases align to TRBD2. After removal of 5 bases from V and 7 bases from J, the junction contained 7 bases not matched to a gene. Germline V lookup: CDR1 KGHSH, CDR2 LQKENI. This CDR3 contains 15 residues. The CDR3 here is CASSTGTSGSVEQYF. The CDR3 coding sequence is TGTGCCAGCTCAACCGGGACTAGCGGGAGTGTGGAGCAGTACTTC.

The CDR3 protein is CAWSVLGQGYSNQPQHF. As DNA, the CDR3 is TGTGCCTGGAGTGTACTGGGGCAGGGGTATAGCAATCAGCCCCAGCATTTT. The V call is TRBV30, the J call TRBJ1-5; a weak D match, TRBD1 (6 bases). The V gene lost 0 bases and the J gene lost 0 bases, with 15 bases spanning the gap. CDR3 length: 17 amino acids. The V gene's germline CDR1 is GTSNPN and CDR2 SVGIG (reference sequence).

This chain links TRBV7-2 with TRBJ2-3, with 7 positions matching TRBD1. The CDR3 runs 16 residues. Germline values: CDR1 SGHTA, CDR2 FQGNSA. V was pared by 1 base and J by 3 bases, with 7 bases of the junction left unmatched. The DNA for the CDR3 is TGTGCCAGCAGCTTAGACGGGGCAGGGGGAACAGATACGCAGTATTTT. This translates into CASSLDGAGGTDTQYF.

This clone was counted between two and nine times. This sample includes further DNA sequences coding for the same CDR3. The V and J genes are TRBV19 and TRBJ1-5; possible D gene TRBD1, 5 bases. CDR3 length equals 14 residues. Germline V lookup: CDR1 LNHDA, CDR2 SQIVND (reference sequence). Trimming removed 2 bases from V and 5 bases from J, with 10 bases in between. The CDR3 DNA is TGTGCCAGTAGTATATGGACGGGGGATCAGCCCCAGCATTTT. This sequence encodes CASSIWTGDQPQHF. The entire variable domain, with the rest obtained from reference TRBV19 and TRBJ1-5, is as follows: DGGITQSPKYLFRKEGQNVTLSCEQNLNHDAMYWYRQDPGQGLRLIYYSQIVNDFQKGDIAEGYSVSREKKESFPLTVTSAQKNPTAFYLCASSIWTGDQPQHFGDGTRLSIL.

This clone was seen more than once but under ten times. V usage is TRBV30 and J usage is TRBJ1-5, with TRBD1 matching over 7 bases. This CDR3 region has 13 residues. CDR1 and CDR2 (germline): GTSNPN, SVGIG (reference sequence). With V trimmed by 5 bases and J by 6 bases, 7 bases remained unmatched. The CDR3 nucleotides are TGTGCCTGGGGAACAGGGGATTTTCAGCCCCAGCATTTT. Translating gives CAWGTGDFQPQHF.

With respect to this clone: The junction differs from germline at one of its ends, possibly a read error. The CDR3 nucleotides are TGTGCCAGCAGCCCCCCGGGTTTT. Amino acids: CASSPPGF. J is TRBJ1-4 and V is TRBV28, with unresolved D. The CDR3 spans 8 residues. Germline V gene data show CDR1 as MDHEN and CDR2 as SYDVKM.

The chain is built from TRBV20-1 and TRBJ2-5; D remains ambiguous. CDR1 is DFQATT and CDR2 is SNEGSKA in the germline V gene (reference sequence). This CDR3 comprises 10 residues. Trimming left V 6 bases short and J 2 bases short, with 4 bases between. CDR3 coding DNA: TGCAGTGCGAGGCAAGAGACCCAGTACTTC. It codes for CSARQETQYF.

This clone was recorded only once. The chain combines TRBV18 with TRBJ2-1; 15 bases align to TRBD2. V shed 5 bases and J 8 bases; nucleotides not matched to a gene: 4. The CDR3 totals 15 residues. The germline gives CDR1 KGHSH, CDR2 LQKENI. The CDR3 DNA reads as TGTGCCAGCTCATCGGGACTAGCGGGAGGCTATGAGCAGTTCTTC. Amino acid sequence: CASSSGLAGGYEQFF.

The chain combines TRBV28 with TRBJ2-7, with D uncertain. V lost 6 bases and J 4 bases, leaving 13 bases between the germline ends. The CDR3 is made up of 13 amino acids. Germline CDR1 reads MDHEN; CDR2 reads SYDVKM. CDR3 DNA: TGTGCCAGCAGAATCCGAGGCTTTTACGAGCAGTACTTC. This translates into CASRIRGFYEQYF.

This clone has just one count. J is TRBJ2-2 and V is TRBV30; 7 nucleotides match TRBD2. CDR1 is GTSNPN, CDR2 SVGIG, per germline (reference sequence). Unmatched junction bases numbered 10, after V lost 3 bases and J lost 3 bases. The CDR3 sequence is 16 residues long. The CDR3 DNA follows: TGTGCCTGGAGGGAAAAAACTAGCGACTACACCGGGGAGCTGTTTTTT. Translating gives CAWREKTSDYTGELFF.

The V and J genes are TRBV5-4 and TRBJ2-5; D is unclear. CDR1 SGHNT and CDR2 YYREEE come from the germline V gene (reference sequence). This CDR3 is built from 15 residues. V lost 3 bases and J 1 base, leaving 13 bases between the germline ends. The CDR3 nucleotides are TGTGCCAGCAGCTCCGATCTAGGAATCCAAGAGACCCAGTACTTC. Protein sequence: CASSSDLGIQETQYF.

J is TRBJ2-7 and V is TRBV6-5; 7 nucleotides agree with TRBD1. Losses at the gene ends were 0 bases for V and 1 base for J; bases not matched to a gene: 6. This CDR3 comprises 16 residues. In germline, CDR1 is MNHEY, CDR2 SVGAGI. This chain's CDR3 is CASSYSRTGDSYEQYF. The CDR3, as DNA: TGTGCCAGCAGTTACTCCCGGACAGGAGATTCCTACGAGCAGTACTTC.

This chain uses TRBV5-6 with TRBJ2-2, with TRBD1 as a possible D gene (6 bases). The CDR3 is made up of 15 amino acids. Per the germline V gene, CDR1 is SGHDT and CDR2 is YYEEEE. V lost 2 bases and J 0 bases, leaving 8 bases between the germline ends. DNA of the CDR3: TGTGCCAGCAGCTTCCCAGGGGCGAACACCGGGGAGCTGTTTTTT. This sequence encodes CASSFPGANTGELFF. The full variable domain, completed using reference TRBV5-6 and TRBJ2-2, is DAGVTQSPTHLIKTRGQQVTLRCSPKSGHDTVSWYQQALGQGPQFIFQYYEEEERQRGNFPDRFSGHQFPNYSSELNVNALLLGDSALYLCASSFPGANTGELFFGEGSRLTVL.

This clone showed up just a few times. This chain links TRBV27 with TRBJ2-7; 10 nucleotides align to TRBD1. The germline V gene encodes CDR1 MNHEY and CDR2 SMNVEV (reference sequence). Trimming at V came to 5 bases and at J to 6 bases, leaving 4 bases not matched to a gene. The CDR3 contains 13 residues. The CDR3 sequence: CASSGDRGPEQYF. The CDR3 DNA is TGTGCCAGCAGTGGGGACAGGGGCCCCGAGCAGTACTTC.

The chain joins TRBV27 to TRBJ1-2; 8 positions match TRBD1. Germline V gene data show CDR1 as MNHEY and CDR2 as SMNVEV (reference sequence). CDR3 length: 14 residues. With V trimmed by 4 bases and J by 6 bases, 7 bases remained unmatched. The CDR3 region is CASSSSGGFHGYTF. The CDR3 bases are TGTGCCAGCAGTTCTTCAGGGGGCTTCCATGGCTACACCTTC.

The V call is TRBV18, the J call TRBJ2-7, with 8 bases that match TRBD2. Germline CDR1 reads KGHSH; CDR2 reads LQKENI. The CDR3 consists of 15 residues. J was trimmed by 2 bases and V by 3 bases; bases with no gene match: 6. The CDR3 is CASSPGGGGTYEQYF. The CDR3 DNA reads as TGTGCCAGCTCACCTGGGGGCGGGGGGACCTACGAGCAGTACTTC.

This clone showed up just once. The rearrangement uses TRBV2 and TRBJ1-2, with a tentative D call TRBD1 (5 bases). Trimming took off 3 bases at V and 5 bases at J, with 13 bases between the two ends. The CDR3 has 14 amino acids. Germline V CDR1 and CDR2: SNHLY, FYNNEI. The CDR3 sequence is CASSDRDRGYGYTF. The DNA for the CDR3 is TGTGCCAGCAGTGACCGGGACCGGGGGTATGGCTACACCTTC.